The 18 T cell receptor beta chains in this list originate from one sample, sequenced in a study of shared T cell receptors in the human thymus. Method: immunoSEQ multiplex PCR; TCRdb's copy keeps in-frame clones and lacks some. The repertoire has roughly 700,000 clones, roughly 90% of them found once; the top ten carry about 0.01%. The sample was also linked to a second study, of human thymus T cells.

The material sequenced was thymocytes. These receptors all stem from a boy under two years old with a congenital heart defect.

The chain recombines TRBV19 with TRBJ2-7, with 7 bases matching TRBD2. Germline lookup yields CDR1 LNHDA and CDR2 SQIVND (reference sequence). Unmatched junction bases numbered 12, after V lost 7 bases and J lost 6 bases. This CDR3 region has 14 residues. CDR3 nucleotide sequence: TGTGCCAGTAAGACTAGCCCCAGGGAACCCGAGCAGTACTTC. It is translated as CASKTSPREPEQYF.

The rearrangement links TRBV2 to TRBJ2-2; the D gene is possibly TRBD2 (6 bases). This CDR3 has 21 residues. Trimming took 5 bases from V and 0 from J, leaving 28 bases between them. The germline CDR1 and CDR2 sequences are SNHLY and FYNNEI. The CDR3 sequence is CASSYGSCGTRLISNTGELFF. CDR3 nucleotide sequence: TGTGCCAGCAGTTACGGTTCTTGCGGGACCCGGCTTATATCGAACACCGGGGAGCTGTTTTTT.

This rearrangement joins TRBV5-4 to TRBJ2-1; 12 nucleotides align to TRBD2. CDR3 size: 18 residues. Germline CDR1 reads SGHNT; CDR2 reads YYREEE (reference sequence). The V and J ends lost 7 bases and 0 bases, in that order; junction bases with no gene match: 11. This CDR3 is CASPVGLAGWSSYNEQFF. The CDR3 DNA is TGTGCCAGCCCAGTCGGACTAGCGGGATGGAGCTCCTACAATGAGCAGTTCTTC.

This clone was detected once. The rearrangement links TRBV19 to TRBJ1-2; D possibly corresponds to TRBD1 (5 bases). CDR1 LNHDA and CDR2 SQIVND come from the germline V gene (reference sequence). Trimming left V 4 bases short and J 1 base short, with 13 bases between. The CDR3 has 15 residues. This CDR3 is CASSTNRLYNYGYTF. CDR3 DNA: TGTGCCAGTAGTACCAACAGGCTTTATAACTATGGCTACACCTTC.

The J gene is TRBJ2-3, the V gene TRBV19; possible D gene TRBD2, 6 bases. CDR1 is LNHDA, CDR2 SQIVND, per germline (reference sequence). The CDR3 loop spans 18 amino acids. With 2 bases removed from V and 0 bases from J, the gap between germline ends came to 18 bases. CDR3 coding DNA: TGTGCCAGTAGTATAAGCCCTCGGGGCGGGACCAGCACAGATACGCAGTATTTT. It yields the protein CASSISPRGGTSTDTQYF.

The chain has TRBV4-1 and TRBJ2-5, with D possibly TRBD1 on 6 matching bases. The germline V gene encodes CDR1 MGHRA and CDR2 YSYEKL. Trimming shortened V by 1 base and J by 2 bases, and 14 bases separated the two germline ends. The CDR3 length is 16 residues. CDR3 sequence (DNA): TGCGCCAGCAGCCAAGGCGGCTTTAGGGGGCAAGAGACCCAGTACTTC. Translating it yields CASSQGGFRGQETQYF.

V is TRBV11-3 and J is TRBJ2-2; D unresolved. The V end was cut by 1 base, the J end by 5 bases, with 14 bases between. The CDR3 sequence is 16 residues long. Germline V gene data show CDR1 as SGHNT and CDR2 as YENEEA. CDR3 bases: TGTGCCAGCAGCTTAGCCGGCCAAGCGAGGACCGGGGAGCTGTTTTTT. Its protein product is CASSLAGQARTGELFF. The whole variable domain, filled in from reference TRBV11-3 and TRBJ2-2, reads EAGVVQSPRYKIIEKKQPVAFWCNPISGHNTLYWYLQNLGQGPELLIRYENEEAVDDSQLPKDRFSAERLKGVDSTLKIQPAELGDSAVYLCASSLAGQARTGELFFGEGSRLTVL.

This chain connects TRBV30 to TRBJ2-2, with unresolved D. V shed 0 bases and J shed 4 bases, with 9 bases lying between them. Germline V lookup: CDR1 GTSNPN, CDR2 SVGIG (reference sequence). The CDR3 extends over 14 amino acids. CDR3 nucleotides: TGTGCCTGGAGTGTGGTCAACGGCACCGGGGAGCTGTTTTTT. It encodes CAWSVVNGTGELFF.

This rearrangement joins TRBV5-1 to TRBJ2-7, with 12 bases lining up with TRBD2. With 4 bases clipped from V and 6 bases from J, the junction kept 2 bases outside the gene matches. Germline V gives CDR1 SGHRS, CDR2 YFSETQ. CDR3 length: 13 amino acids. CDR3 region: CASSAGLAGEQYF. Written as DNA, the CDR3 is TGCGCCAGCAGCGCGGGACTAGCGGGCGAGCAGTACTTC.

CDR3 DNA sequence: TGTGCCAGCAGCTTCACAAGCGGGAGCTCCTACAATGAGCAGTTCTTC. Residues: CASSFTSGSSYNEQFF. V usage is TRBV11-3 and J usage is TRBJ2-1, with 8 bases aligning to TRBD2. V dropped 3 bases and J dropped 0; count of bases not matched to a gene: 4. Germline V gene data show CDR1 as SGHNT and CDR2 as YENEEA. The CDR3 runs to 16 residues. Based on the CDR3 plus reference TRBV11-3 and TRBJ2-1, the full variable domain is EAGVVQSPRYKIIEKKQPVAFWCNPISGHNTLYWYLQNLGQGPELLIRYENEEAVDDSQLPKDRFSAERLKGVDSTLKIQPAELGDSAVYLCASSFTSGSSYNEQFFGPGTRLTVL.

The chain combines TRBV15 with TRBJ1-5, with D possibly being TRBD1 (6 bases). V lost 2 bases and J 1 base, leaving 12 bases between the germline ends. Germline CDR1 is LNHNV and CDR2 is YYDKDF (reference sequence). The CDR3 contains 16 residues. CDR3 DNA: TGTGCCACCAGCAGAAGACCGGGACAAAGCAATCAGCCCCAGCATTTT. Its protein product is CATSRRPGQSNQPQHF. The variable domain in full, with the rest retrieved from reference TRBV15 and TRBJ1-5, is DAMVIQNPRYQVTQFGKPVTLSCSQTLNHNVMYWYQQKSSQAPKLLFHYYDKDFNNEADTPDNFQSRRPNTSFCFLDIRSPGLGDTAMYLCATSRRPGQSNQPQHFGDGTRLSIL.

The V gene is TRBV29-1, the J gene TRBJ2-7; a weak D match, TRBD2 (5 bases). V was trimmed by 3 bases and J by 2 bases, leaving 11 bases between them. The germline CDR1 and CDR2 sequences are SQVTM and ANQGSEA. The CDR3 is 13 amino acids. CDR3 loop: CSVDFPGTYEQYF. In DNA form, the CDR3 reads TGCAGCGTTGACTTTCCGGGAACCTACGAGCAGTACTTC.

This chain uses TRBV18 with TRBJ2-7, with TRBD2 as a possible D gene (5 bases). V was shortened by 6 bases and J by 0 bases, with 15 bases between the two germline ends. The germline gives CDR1 KGHSH, CDR2 LQKENI. The CDR3 loop spans 15 amino acids. CDR3 loop: CASSLGVSSSYEQYF. The CDR3 DNA reads as TGTGCCAGCTCGTTGGGAGTCAGTAGCTCCTACGAGCAGTACTTC.

Here the CDR3 reads CASSQAPAGGPRDEQFF. The DNA of the CDR3 is TGCGCCAGCAGCCAAGCCCCTGCGGGAGGGCCGCGCGATGAGCAGTTCTTC. The chain couples TRBV4-3 to TRBJ2-1; 9 bases match TRBD2. V shed 1 base, J shed 8 bases, and the junction held 12 bases outside the gene matches. From germline, CDR1 is LGHNA and CDR2 YSLEER. The CDR3 consists of 17 residues.

The chain has TRBV19 and TRBJ1-5, with 8 bases aligning to TRBD1. The CDR3 sequence is 19 residues long. Per germline, CDR1 LNHDA and CDR2 SQIVND (reference sequence). With 5 bases clipped from V and 7 bases from J, the junction kept 22 bases outside the gene matches. For the CDR3, the DNA is TGTGCCAGTAGTTCGGGGCGGACAGGGAAAGGGGGTAGTGGCCAGCCCCAGCATTTT. Its translation: CASSSGRTGKGGSGQPQHF.

This clone has a single count. The chain combines TRBV15 with TRBJ1-2; D unclear. The CDR3 sequence is 16 residues long. CDR1 and CDR2 from the germline V gene are LNHNV and YYDKDF (reference sequence). Trimming removed 2 bases from V and 0 bases from J, with 13 bases in between. The CDR3 here is CATSRRPTGANYGYTF. The CDR3 nucleotides read TGTGCCACCAGCAGACGACCTACCGGGGCTAACTATGGCTACACCTTC.

This clone has more than one count but fewer than ten. The gene calls are TRBV6-5 and TRBJ1-3; a possible D gene is TRBD1 (5 bases). V was cut by 4 bases and J by 13 bases, with 14 bases left in between. The CDR3 consists of 12 residues. Germline V gene data show CDR1 as MNHEY and CDR2 as SVGAGI. DNA for the CDR3: TGTGCCAGCAGTTCCCCCCAGGGCAGAATATATTTT. Amino acids: CASSSPQGRIYF.

The chain couples TRBV7-2 to TRBJ2-7, with 10 bases aligning to TRBD1. The CDR3 length is 16 residues. V shed 3 bases and J 3 bases; nucleotides not matched to a gene: 8. Germline loops: CDR1 SGHTA, CDR2 FQGNSA. CDR3 protein: CASSFRPTGGGYEQYF. The CDR3 bases are TGTGCCAGCAGCTTCCGCCCGACAGGGGGCGGCTACGAGCAGTACTTC. Complete variable domain (other parts from reference TRBV7-2 and TRBJ2-7): GAGVSQSPSNKVTEKGKDVELRCDPISGHTALYWYRQSLGQGLEFLIYFQGNSAPDKSGLPSDRFSAERTGGSVSTLTIQRTQQEDSAVYLCASSFRPTGGGYEQYFGPGTRLTVT.